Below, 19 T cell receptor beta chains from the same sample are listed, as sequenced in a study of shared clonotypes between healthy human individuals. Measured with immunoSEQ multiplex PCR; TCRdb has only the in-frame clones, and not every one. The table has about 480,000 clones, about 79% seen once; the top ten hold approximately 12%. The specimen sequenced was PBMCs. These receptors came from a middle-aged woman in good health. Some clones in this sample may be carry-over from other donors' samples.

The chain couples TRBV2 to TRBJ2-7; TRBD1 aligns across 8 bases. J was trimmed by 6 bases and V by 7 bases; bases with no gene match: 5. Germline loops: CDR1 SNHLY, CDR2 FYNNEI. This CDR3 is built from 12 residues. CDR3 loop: CASTTTGVEQYF. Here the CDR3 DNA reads TGTGCCAGCACTACGACAGGGGTCGAGCAGTACTTC.

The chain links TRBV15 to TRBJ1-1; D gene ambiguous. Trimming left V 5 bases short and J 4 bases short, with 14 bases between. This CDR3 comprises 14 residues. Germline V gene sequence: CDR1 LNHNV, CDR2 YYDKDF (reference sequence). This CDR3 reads CATSSNLVGTEAFF. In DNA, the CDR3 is TGTGCCACCAGCTCCAACCTGGTGGGCACTGAAGCTTTCTTT.

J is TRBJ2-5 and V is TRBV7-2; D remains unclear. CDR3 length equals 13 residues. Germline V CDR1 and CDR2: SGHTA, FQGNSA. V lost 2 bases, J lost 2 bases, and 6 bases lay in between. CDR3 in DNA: TGTGCCAGCAGCTTATACGGTCAAGAGACCCAGTACTTC. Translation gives CASSLYGQETQYF.

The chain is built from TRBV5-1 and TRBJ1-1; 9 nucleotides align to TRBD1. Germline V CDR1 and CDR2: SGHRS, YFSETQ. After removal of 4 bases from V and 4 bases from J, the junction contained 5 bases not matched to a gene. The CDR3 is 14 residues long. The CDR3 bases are TGCGCCAGCAGCCTGGGACAGGGTGTCACTGAAGCTTTCTTT. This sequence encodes CASSLGQGVTEAFF.

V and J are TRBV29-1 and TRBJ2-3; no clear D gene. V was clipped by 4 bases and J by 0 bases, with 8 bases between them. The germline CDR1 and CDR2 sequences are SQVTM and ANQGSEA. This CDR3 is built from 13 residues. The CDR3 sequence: CSVAILSTDTQYF. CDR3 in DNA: TGCAGCGTTGCTATCCTTAGCACAGATACGCAGTATTTT.

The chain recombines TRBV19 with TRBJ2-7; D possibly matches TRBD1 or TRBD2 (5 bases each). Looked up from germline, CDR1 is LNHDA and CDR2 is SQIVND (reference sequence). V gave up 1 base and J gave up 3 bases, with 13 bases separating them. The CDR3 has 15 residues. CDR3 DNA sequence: TGTGCCAGTAGTATAGGCCCGGGGCCGTACTACGAGCAGTACTTC. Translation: CASSIGPGPYYEQYF.

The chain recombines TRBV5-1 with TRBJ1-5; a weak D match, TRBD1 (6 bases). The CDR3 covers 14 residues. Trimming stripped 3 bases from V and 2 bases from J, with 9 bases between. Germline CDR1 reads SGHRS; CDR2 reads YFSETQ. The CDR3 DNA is TGCGCCAGCAGCTCACAGGGCGGCAATCAGCCCCAGCATTTT. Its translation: CASSSQGGNQPQHF. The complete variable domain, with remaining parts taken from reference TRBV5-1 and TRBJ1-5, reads KAGVTQTPRYLIKTRGQQVTLSCSPISGHRSVSWYQQTPGQGLQFLFEYFSETQRNKGNFPGRFSGRQFSNSRSEMNVSTLELGDSALYLCASSSQGGNQPQHFGDGTRLSIL.

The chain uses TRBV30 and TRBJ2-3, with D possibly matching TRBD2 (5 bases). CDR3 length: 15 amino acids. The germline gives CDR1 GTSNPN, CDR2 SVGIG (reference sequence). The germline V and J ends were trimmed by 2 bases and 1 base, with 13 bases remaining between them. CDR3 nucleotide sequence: TGTGCCTGGAGTCAGGAAACCGGGGGCACAGATACGCAGTATTTT. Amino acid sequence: CAWSQETGGTDTQYF.

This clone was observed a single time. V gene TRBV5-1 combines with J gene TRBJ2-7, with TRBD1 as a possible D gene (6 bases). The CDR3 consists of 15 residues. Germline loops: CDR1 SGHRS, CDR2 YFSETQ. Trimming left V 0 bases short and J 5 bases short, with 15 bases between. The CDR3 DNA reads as TGCGCCAGCAGCTTGGCCGCGACAGGAGGCCACGAGCAGTACTTC. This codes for CASSLAATGGHEQYF.

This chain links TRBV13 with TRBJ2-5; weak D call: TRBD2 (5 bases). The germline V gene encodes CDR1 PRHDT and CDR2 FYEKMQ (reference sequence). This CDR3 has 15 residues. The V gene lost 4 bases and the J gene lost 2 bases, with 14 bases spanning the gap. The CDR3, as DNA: TGTGCCAGCAGCTCCGGAGTCGGGATACAAGAGACCCAGTACTTC. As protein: CASSSGVGIQETQYF.

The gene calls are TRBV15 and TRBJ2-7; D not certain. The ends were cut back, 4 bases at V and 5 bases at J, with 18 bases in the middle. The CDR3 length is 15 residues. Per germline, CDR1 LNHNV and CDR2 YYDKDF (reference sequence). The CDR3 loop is CATSKRLGSSNEQYF. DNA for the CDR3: TGTGCCACCAGCAAAAGATTAGGTTCCTCTAACGAGCAGTACTTC.

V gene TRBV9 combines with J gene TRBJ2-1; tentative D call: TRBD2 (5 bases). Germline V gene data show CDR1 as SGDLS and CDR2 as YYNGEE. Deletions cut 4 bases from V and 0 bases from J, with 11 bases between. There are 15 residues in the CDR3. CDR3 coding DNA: TGTGCCAGCAGCAGTAGCGCCAACTCCTACAATGAGCAGTTCTTC. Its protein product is CASSSSANSYNEQFF.

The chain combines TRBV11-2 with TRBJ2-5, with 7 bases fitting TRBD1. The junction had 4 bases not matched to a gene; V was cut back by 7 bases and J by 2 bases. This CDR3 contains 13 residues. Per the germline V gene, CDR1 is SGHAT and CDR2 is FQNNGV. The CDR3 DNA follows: TGTGCCAGCAACCCGACAGGGCAAGAGACCCAGTACTTC. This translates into CASNPTGQETQYF.

CDR3 coding DNA: TGTGCCAGCAGCGCTCAGGGTAGTGGCAATCAGCCCCAGCATTTT. This encodes CASSAQGSGNQPQHF. The rearrangement uses TRBV2 and TRBJ1-5, with D maybe TRBD1 (5 bases). Trimming removed 6 bases at V and 2 bases at J, with 14 bases between. Looked up from germline, CDR1 is SNHLY and CDR2 is FYNNEI. This CDR3 is built from 15 residues.

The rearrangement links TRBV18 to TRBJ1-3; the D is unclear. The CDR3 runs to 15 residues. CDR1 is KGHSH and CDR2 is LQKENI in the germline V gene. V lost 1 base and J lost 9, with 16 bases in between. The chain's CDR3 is CASSPQGPPDPTIYF. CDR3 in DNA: TGTGCCAGCTCACCACAAGGGCCTCCCGACCCCACCATATATTTT.

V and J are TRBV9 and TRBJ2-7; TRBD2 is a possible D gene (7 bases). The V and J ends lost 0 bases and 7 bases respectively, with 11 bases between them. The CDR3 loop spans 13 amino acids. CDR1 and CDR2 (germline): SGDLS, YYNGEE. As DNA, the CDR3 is TGTGCCAGCAGCGTAGCGGGGGGCGCGGAGCAGTACTTC. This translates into CASSVAGGAEQYF.

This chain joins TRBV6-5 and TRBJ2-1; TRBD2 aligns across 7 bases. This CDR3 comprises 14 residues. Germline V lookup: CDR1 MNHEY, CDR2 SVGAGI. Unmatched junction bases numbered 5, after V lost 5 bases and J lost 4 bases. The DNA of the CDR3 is TGTGCCAGCAGTAGAGGGACTAATTACAATGAGCAGTTCTTC. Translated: CASSRGTNYNEQFF.

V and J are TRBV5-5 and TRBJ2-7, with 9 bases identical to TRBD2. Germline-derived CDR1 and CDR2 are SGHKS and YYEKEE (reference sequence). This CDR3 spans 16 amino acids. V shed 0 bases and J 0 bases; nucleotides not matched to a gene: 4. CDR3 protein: CASSLGTSAYSYEQYF. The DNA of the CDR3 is TGTGCCAGCAGCTTGGGGACTAGCGCCTACTCCTACGAGCAGTACTTC.

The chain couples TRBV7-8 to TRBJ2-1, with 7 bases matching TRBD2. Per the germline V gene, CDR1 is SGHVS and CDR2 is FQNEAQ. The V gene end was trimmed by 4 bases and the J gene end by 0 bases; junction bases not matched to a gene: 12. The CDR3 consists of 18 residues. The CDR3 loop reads CASSSFKTSAHSYNEQFF. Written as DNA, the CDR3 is TGTGCCAGCAGCTCGTTCAAAACTAGCGCCCACTCCTACAATGAGCAGTTCTTC.